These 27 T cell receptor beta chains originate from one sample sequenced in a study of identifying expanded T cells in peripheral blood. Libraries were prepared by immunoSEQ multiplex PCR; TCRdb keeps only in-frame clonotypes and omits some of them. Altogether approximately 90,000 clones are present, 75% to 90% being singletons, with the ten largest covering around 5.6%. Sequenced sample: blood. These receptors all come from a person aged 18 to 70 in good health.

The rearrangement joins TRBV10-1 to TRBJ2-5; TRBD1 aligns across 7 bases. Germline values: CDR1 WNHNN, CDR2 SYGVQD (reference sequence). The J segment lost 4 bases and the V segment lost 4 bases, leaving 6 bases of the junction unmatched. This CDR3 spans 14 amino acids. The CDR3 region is CASSARAGGETQYF. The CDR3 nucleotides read TGCGCCAGCAGTGCGAGGGCAGGGGGAGAGACCCAGTACTTC.

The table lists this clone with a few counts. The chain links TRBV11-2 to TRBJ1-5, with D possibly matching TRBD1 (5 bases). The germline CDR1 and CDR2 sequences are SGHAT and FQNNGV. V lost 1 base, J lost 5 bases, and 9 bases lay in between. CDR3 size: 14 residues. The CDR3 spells CASSLATADQPQHF. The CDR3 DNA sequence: TGTGCCAGCAGCTTAGCGACAGCCGATCAGCCCCAGCATTTT.

CDR3 sequence: CASSSTGLGKNTEAFF. CDR3 nucleotide sequence: TGTGCCAGCAGCTCGACAGGGTTGGGTAAGAACACTGAAGCTTTCTTT. The rearrangement links TRBV11-2 to TRBJ1-1, with 7 nucleotides matching TRBD1. The V gene end was trimmed by 4 bases and the J gene end by 1 base; junction bases not matched to a gene: 9. Looked up from germline, CDR1 is SGHAT and CDR2 is FQNNGV. This CDR3 has 16 amino acids. Filled out from reference TRBV11-2 and TRBJ1-1, the complete variable domain reads EAGVAQSPRYKIIEKRQSVAFWCNPISGHATLYWYQQILGQGPKLLIQFQNNGVVDDSQLPKDRFSAERLKGVDSTLKIQPAKLEDSAVYLCASSSTGLGKNTEAFFGQGTRLTVV.

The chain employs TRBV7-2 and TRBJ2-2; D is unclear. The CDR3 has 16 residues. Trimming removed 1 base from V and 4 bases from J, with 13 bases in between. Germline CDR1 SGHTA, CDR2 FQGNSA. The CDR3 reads CASSLVPGPLTGELFF. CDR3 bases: TGTGCCAGCAGCTTAGTCCCAGGCCCACTCACCGGGGAGCTGTTTTTT. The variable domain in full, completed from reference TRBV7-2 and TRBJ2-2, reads GAGVSQSPSNKVTEKGKDVELRCDPISGHTALYWYRQSLGQGLEFLIYFQGNSAPDKSGLPSDRFSAERTGGSVSTLTIQRTQQEDSAVYLCASSLVPGPLTGELFFGEGSRLTVL.

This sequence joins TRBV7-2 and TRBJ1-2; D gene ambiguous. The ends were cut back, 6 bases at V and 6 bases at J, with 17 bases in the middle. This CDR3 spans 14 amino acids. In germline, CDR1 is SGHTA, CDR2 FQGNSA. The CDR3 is CASRGSRGIDGYTF. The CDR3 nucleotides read TGTGCCAGCAGGGGCAGTCGAGGTATTGATGGCTACACCTTC.

CDR3 coding DNA: TGTGCCAGCTCACCCCAAGGGGGCCAGCGGGCCTACGAGCAGTACTTC. This encodes CASSPQGGQRAYEQYF. The chain carries TRBV18 and TRBJ2-7; a weak D match, TRBD1 (7 bases). Germline V gene data show CDR1 as KGHSH and CDR2 as LQKENI. The length of the CDR3 is 16 residues. V was cut by 3 bases and J by 2 bases, with 17 bases left in between. Full variable domain (missing parts from reference TRBV18 and TRBJ2-7): NAGVMQNPRHLVRRRGQEARLRCSPMKGHSHVYWYRQLPEEGLKFMVYLQKENIIDESGMPKERFSAEFPKEGPSILRIQQVVRGDSAAYFCASSPQGGQRAYEQYFGPGTRLTVT.

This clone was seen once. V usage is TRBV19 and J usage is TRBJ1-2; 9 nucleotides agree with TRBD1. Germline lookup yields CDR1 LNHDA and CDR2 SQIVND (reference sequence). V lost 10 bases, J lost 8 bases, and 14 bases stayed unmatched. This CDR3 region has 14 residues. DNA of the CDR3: TGTGCCACCCTAAGCCCACAGGGGGCGCGGGGCTACACCTTC. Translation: CATLSPQGARGYTF. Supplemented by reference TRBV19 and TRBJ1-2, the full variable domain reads DGGITQSPKYLFRKEGQNVTLSCEQNLNHDAMYWYRQDPGQGLRLIYYSQIVNDFQKGDIAEGYSVSREKKESFPLTVTSAQKNPTAFYLCATLSPQGARGYTFGSGTRLTVV.

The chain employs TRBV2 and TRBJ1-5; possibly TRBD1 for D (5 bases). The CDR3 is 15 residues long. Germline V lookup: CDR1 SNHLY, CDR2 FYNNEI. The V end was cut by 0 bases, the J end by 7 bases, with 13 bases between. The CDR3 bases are TGTGCCAGCAGTGAAGCCGGGGCGCCGGGGCAGCCCCAGCATTTT. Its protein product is CASSEAGAPGQPQHF.

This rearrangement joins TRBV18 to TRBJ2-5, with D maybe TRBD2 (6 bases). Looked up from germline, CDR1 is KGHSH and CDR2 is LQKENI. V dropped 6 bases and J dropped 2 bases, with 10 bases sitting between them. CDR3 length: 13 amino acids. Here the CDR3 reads CASSPGVQETQYF. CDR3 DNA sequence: TGTGCCAGCTCCCCGGGGGTACAAGAGACCCAGTACTTC.

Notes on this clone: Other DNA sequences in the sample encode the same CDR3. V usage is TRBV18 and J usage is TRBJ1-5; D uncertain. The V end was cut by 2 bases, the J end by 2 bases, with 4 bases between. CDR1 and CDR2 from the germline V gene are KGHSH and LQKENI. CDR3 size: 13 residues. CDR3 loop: CASSPGGNQPQHF. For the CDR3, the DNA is TGTGCCAGCTCACCAGGGGGCAATCAGCCCCAGCATTTT.

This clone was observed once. The CDR3: CASSSGSGGINEQYF. For the CDR3, the DNA is TGTGCCAGCAGTTCAGGATCCGGGGGGATCAACGAGCAGTACTTC. The V gene is TRBV11-3, the J gene TRBJ2-7, with TRBD2 matching 7 bases. CDR1 and CDR2 from the germline V gene are SGHNT and YENEEA. The CDR3 length is 15 residues. Germline trimming cut 6 bases from V and 5 bases from J; bases unmatched to any gene: 13.

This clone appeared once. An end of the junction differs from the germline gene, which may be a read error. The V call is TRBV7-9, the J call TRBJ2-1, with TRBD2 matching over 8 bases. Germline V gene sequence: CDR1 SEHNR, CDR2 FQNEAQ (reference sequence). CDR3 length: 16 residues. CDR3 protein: CASSQDSAGGYNEQFF. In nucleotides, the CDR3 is TGCGCCAGCAGCCAAGATTCCGCGGGGGGCTACAATGAGCAGTTCTTC.

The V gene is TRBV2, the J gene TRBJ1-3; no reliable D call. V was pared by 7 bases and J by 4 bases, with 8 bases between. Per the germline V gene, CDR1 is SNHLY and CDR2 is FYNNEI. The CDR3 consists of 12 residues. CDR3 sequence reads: CASKGNGNTIYF. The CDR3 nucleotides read TGTGCCAGCAAAGGGAACGGAAACACCATATATTTT.

CDR3 DNA: TGTGCCAGCAGCTTAGAGGTCGGAAACACCATATATTTT. It translates to CASSLEVGNTIYF. The chain carries TRBV7-8 and TRBJ1-3; D not resolved. Germline V gene data show CDR1 as SGHVS and CDR2 as FQNEAQ. The CDR3 has 13 residues. V was clipped by 1 base and J by 4 bases, with 5 bases between them.

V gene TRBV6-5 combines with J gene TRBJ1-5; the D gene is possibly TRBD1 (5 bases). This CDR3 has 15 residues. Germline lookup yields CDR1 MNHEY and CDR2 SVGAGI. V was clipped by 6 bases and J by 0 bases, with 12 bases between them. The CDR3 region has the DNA TGTGCCAGCAGACGAGGGACCGATAGCAATCAGCCCCAGCATTTT. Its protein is CASRRGTDSNQPQHF.

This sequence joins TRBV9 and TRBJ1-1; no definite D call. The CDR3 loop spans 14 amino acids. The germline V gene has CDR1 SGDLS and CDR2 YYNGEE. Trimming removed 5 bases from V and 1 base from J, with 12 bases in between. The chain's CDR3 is CASRRTLQNTEAFF. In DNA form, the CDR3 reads TGTGCCAGCAGACGGACGCTTCAGAACACTGAAGCTTTCTTT.

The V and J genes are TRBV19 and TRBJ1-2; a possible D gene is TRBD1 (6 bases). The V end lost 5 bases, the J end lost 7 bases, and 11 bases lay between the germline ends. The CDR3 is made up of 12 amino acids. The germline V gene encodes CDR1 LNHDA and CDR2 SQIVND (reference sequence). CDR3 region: CASSPQQGGYTF. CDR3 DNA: TGTGCCAGTAGTCCCCAACAGGGTGGCTACACCTTC.

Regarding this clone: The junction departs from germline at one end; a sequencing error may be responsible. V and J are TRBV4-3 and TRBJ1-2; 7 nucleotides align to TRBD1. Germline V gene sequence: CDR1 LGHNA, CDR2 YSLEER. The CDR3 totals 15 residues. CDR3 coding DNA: TGCGCCAGCAGCAAAGACAGGGAATTTAACTATGGCTACACCTTC. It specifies CASSKDREFNYGYTF.

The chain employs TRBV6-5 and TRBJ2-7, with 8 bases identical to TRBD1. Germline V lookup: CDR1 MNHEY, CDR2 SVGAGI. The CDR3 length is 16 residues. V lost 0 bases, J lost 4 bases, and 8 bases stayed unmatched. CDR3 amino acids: CASSYSRGPGAYEQYF. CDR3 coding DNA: TGTGCCAGCAGTTACTCCAGGGGGCCCGGGGCTTACGAGCAGTACTTC.

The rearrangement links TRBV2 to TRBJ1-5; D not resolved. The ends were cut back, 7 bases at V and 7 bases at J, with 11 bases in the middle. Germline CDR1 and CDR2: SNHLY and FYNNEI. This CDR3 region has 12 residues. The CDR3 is CASNRAGQPQHF. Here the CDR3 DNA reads TGTGCCAGCAATAGGGCCGGGCAGCCCCAGCATTTT.

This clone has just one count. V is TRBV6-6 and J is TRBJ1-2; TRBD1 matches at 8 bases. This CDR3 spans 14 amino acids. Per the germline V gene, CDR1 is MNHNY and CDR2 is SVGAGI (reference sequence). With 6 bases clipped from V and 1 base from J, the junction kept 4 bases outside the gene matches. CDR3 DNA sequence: TGTGCCAGCAGGAGACAGGGGCGTAACTATGGCTACACCTTC. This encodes CASRRQGRNYGYTF.

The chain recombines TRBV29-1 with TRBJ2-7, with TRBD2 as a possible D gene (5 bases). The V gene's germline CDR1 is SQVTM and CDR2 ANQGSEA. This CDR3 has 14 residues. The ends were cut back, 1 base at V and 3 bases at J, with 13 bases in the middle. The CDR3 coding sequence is TGCAGCGTTGAAGGTGGACTTGGCGGCTACGAGCAGTACTTC. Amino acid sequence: CSVEGGLGGYEQYF.

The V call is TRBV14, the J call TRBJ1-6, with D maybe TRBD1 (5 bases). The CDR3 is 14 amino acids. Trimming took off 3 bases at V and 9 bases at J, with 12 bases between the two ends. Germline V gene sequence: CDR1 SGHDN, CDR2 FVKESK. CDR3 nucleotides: TGTGCCAGCAGCCATACGGACGGGGGTTCACCCCTCCACTTT. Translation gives CASSHTDGGSPLHF. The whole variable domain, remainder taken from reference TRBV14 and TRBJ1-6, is EAGVTQFPSHSVIEKGQTVTLRCDPISGHDNLYWYRRVMGKEIKFLLHFVKESKQDESGMPNNRFLAERTGGTYSTLKVQPAELEDSGVYFCASSHTDGGSPLHFGNGTRLTVT.

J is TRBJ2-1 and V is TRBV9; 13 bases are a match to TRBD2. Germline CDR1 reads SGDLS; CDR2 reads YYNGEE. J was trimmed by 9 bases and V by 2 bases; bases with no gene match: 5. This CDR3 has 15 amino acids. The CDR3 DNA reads TGTGCCAGCAGCGTGGGACTAGCGGGGTCTCGTGAGCAGTTCTTC. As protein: CASSVGLAGSREQFF.

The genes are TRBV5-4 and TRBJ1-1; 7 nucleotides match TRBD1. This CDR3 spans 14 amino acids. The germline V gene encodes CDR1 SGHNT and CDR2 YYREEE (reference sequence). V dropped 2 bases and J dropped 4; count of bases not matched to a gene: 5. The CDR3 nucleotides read TGTGCCAGCAGCTTATGGACAGGAGGCACTGAAGCTTTCTTT. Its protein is CASSLWTGGTEAFF. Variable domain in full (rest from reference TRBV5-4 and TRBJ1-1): ETGVTQSPTHLIKTRGQQVTLRCSSQSGHNTVSWYQQALGQGPQFIFQYYREEENGRGNFPPRFSGLQFPNYSSELNVNALELDDSALYLCASSLWTGGTEAFFGQGTRLTVV.

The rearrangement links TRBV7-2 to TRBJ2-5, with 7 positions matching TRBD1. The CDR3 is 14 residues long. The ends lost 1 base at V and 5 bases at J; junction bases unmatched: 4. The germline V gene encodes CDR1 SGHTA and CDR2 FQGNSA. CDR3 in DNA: TGTGCCAGCAGCTTAGACAGGGGTGGGGAGACCCAGTACTTC. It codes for CASSLDRGGETQYF.

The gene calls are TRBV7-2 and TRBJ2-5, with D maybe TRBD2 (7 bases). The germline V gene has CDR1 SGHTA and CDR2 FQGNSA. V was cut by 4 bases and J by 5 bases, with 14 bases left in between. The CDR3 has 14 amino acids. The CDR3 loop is CASSWGGRGETQYF. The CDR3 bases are TGTGCCAGCAGCTGGGGGGGCCGTGGGGAGACCCAGTACTTC.